This T cell receptor (beta chain) comes out of a study of regulatory T cells in long-lasting Graves disease. Study background: For a period under 3 months, newly diagnosed Graves' patients had taken antithyroid drugs.

Time point denoted: newly diagnosed GD, antithyroid drugs for less than 3 months. The TCR library was made from RNA extracted from PBMCs. Relying on iRepertoire HTBI primers and Arm-PCR of CDR3 regions, the team built TCR beta libraries. Authors' analysis steps: Among the samples, 60 or so TRBV and 14 TRBJ segments were identified. One entry per CDR3 protein, called by TCRdb with MiXCR from the multiplex PCR reads. The V and J calls were determined by TCRdb, not by the authors. This table has 400,000 to 500,000 distinct CDR3 sequences, 14% to 15% appearing once. This clonotype was seen many times. V trimming: 4 bases; J trimming: 2 bases; junction bases outside the gene matches: 1. This CDR3 has 15 residues. CDR1 and CDR2 from the germline V gene are KGHDR and SFDVKD. In addition, the sample was reused for a study of T cells in Graves' hyperthyroidism and ophthalmopathy. This second report adds: The majority of expanded thyroid clonotypes above 0.001 also appeared in blood.

The chain uses TRBV24-1 and TRBJ2-3; TRBD2 agrees at 11 bases. The specimen comprised peripheral blood mononuclear cells (PBMCs), sampled at new diagnosis, from a patient treated with antithyroid drugs. The sequence was obtained from a woman aged 30 to 39 with Graves disease. The CDR3 DNA reads TGTGCCACCAGTGAACTAGCGGGAGTCACAGATACGCAGTATTTT. Amino acids: CATSELAGVTDTQYF.